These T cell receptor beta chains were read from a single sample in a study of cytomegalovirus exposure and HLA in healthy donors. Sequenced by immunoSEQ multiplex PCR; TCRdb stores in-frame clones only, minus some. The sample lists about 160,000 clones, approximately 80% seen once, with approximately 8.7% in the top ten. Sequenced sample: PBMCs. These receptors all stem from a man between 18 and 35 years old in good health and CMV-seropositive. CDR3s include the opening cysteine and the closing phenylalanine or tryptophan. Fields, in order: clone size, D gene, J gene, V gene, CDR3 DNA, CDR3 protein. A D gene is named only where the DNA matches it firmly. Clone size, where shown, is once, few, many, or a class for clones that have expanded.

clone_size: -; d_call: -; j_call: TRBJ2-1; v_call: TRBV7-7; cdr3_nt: TGTGCCAGCAGCTTAGGCGCAACCTACAATGAGCAGTTCTTC; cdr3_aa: CASSLGATYNEQFF
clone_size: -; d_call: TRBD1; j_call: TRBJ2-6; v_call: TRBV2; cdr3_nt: TGTGCCAGCAGGGGACAGCTCTCTGGGGCCAACGTCCTGACTTTC; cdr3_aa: CASRGQLSGANVLTF
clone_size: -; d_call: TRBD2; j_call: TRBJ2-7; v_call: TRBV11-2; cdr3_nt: TGTGCCAGCAGCTTACTAGCGGGAGTGTACGAGCAGTACTTC; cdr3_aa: CASSLLAGVYEQYF
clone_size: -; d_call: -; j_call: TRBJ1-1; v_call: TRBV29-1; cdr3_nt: TGCAGGGACGAGGGTAGGACTGAAGCTTTCTTT; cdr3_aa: CRDEGRTEAFF
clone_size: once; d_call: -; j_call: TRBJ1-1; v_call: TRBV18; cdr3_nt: TGTGCCAGCTCACCACTTACGAGTGGGAACACTGAAGCTTTCTTT; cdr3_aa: CASSPLTSGNTEAFF
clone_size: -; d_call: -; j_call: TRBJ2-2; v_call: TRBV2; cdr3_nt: TGTGCCAGCAGATCCCGGGACATCGGGGAGCTGTTTTTT; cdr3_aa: CASRSRDIGELFF
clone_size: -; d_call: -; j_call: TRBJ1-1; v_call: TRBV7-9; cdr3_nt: TGTGCCAGCCGAGGGACTGAAGCTTTCTTT; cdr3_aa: CASRGTEAFF
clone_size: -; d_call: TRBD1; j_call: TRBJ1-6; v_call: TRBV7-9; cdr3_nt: TGTGCCAGCAGCCCCCCCGGGACAGAGTATAATTCACCCCTCCACTTT; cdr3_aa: CASSPPGTEYNSPLHF
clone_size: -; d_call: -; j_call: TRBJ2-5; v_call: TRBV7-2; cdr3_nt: TGTGCCAGCAGCTTTCAGGGGGGAACCCAAGAGACCCAGTACTTC; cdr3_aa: CASSFQGGTQETQYF
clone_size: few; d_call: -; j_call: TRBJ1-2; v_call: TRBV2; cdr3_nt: TGTGCCAGCAGTGTTGACTTTTTTAACTATGGCTACACCTTC; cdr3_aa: CASSVDFFNYGYTF
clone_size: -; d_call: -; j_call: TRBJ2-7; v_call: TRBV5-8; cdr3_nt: TGTGCCAGCACCCCTGGGACACTCACCACCTACGAGCAGTACTTC; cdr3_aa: CASTPGTLTTYEQYF
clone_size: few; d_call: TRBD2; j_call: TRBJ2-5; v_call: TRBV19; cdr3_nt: TGTGCCAGTTCCCAAAGCGGGGTTGGGGAGACCCAGTACTTC; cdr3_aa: CASSQSGVGETQYF
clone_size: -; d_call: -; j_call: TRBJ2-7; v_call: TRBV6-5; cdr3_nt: TGTGCCAGCAGTTACTCGGGGAGCTCCTACGAGCAGTACTTC; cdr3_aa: CASSYSGSSYEQYF
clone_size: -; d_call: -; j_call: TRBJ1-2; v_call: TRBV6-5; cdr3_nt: TGTGCCAGCAGCTCCCGACAGAAAGCTGACTATGGCTACACCTTC; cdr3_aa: CASSSRQKADYGYTF
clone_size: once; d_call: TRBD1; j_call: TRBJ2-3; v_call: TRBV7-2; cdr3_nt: TGTGCCAGCAGCTTAGCGACAGGGGGCAGGCAGACGCAGTATTTT; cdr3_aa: CASSLATGGRQTQYF
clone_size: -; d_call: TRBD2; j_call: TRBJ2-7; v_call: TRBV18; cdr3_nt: TGTGCCAGCTCACCCGCCTCGGCTAGCGGGAGCTACGAGCAGTACTTC; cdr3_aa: CASSPASASGSYEQYF
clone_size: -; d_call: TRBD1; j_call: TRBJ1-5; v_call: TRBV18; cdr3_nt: TGTGCCAGCTCACCCGGGGCCAACAGGGGGAGATCCAATCAGCCCCAGCATTTT; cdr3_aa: CASSPGANRGRSNQPQHF
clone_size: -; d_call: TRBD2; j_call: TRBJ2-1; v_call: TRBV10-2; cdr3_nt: TGCGCCAGCGAGTCCCGGACTAGCGGTTTTTTAACGGGTGAGCAGTTCTTC; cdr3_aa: CASESRTSGFLTGEQFF
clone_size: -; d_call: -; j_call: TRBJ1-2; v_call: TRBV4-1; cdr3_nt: TGCGCCAGCAGCCAAGAGACCCAAAGGAGCTATGGCTACACCTTC; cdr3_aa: CASSQETQRSYGYTF
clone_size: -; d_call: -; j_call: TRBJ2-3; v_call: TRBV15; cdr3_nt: TGTGCCACCAGCGTTGGCTTAAAAACGTCCGATACGCAGTATTTT; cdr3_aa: CATSVGLKTSDTQYF
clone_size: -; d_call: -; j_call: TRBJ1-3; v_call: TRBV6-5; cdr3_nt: TGTGCCAGCAGGAGACAGGCCAGCTCTGGAAACACCATATATTTT; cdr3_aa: CASRRQASSGNTIYF
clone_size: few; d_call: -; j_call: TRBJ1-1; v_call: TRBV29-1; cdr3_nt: TGCAGCGTTGTACCGGCCAGGCGAACGAACACTGAAGCTTTCTTT; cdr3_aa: CSVVPARRTNTEAFF
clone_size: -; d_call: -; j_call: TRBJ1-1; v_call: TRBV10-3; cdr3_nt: TGTGCCATCGGTGCAGGCACCTTGAACACTGAAGCTTTCTTT; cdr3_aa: CAIGAGTLNTEAFF
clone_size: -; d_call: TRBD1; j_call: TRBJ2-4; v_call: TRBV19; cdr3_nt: TGTGCCAGTAGTATCGGGACAGGCATGGACATTCAGTACTTC; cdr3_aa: CASSIGTGMDIQYF
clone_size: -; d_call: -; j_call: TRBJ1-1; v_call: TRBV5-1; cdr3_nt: TGCGCCAGCAGCTTCCCGGAGGTGAACACTGAAGCTTTCTTT; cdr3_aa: CASSFPEVNTEAFF
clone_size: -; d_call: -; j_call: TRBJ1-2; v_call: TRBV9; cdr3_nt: TGTGCCAGCAGCCCACGGGACACGTCTTATGGCTACACCTTC; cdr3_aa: CASSPRDTSYGYTF
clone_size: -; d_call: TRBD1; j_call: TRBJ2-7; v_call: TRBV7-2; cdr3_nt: TGTGCCAGCAGTTTACAGGGGGGCTACGAGCAGTACTTC; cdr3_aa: CASSLQGGYEQYF
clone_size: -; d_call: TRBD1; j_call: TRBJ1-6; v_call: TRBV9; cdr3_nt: TGTGCCAGCAGCGCTCCGGGACAGGGGGCGCTTCCGTCACCCCTCCACTTT; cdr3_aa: CASSAPGQGALPSPLHF
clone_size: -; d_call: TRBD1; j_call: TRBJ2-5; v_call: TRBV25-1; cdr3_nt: TGTGCCAGCAGTGCAAGGGGGCCAGAGACCCAGTACTTC; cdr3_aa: CASSARGPETQYF
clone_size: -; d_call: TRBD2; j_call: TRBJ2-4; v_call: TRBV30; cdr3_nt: TGTGCCTGGAGTGTAAGGGGACTAGGGTGGAACATTCAGTACTTC; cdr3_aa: CAWSVRGLGWNIQYF
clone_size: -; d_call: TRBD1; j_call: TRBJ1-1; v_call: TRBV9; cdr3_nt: TGTGCCAGCCGACGGGGACAGGGGGACACTGAAGCTTTCTTT; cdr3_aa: CASRRGQGDTEAFF
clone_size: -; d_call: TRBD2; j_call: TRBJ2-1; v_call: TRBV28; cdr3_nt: TGTGCCAGCAGTTCAGAGGGCGGCGGGAGCCTCCACAATGAGCAGTTCTTC; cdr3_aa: CASSSEGGGSLHNEQFF
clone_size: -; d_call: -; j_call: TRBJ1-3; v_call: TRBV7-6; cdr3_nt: TGTGCCAGCAGCTCCGCGATCGGAAACACCATATATTTT; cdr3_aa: CASSSAIGNTIYF
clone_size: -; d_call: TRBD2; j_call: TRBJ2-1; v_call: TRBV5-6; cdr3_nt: TGTGCCAGCAGCTTGGGACTAGCGGGGGGCCAGGATGAGCAGTTCTTC; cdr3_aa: CASSLGLAGGQDEQFF
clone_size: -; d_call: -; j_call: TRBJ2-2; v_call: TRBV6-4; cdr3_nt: TGTGCCAGCAGTGAATACAGGGCCGGGGAGCTGTTTTTT; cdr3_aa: CASSEYRAGELFF
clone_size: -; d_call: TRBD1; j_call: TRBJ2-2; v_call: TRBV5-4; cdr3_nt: TGTGCCAGCAGCTTGCAACAGGGGGCCACCGGGGAGCTGTTTTTT; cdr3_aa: CASSLQQGATGELFF